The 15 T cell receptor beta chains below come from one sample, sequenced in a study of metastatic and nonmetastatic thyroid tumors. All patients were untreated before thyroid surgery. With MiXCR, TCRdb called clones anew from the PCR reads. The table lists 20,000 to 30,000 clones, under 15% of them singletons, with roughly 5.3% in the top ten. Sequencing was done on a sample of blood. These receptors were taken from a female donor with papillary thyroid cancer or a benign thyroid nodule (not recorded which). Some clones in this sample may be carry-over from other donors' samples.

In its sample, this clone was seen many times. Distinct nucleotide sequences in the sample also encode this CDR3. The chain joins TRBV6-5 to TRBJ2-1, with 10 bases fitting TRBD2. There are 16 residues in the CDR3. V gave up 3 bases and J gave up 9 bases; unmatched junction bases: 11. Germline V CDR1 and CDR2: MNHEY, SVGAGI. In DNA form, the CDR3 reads TGTGCCAGCAGTTATGCAACTAGCGGGAATACTATTGAGCAGTTCTTC. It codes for CASSYATSGNTIEQFF.

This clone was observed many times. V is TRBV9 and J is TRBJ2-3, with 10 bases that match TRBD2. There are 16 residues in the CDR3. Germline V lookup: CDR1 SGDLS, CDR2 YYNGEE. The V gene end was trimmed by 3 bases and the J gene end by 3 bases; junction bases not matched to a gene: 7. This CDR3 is CASSENPGLATDTQYF. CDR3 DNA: TGTGCCAGCAGCGAAAACCCGGGACTAGCGACAGATACGCAGTATTTT.

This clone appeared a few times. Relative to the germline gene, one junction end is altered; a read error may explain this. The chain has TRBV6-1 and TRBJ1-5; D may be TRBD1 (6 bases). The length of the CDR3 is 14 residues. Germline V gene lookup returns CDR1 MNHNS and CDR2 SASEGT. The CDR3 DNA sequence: TGTGCCAGCAGTCCCTGGACAGCTGATCATCCCCAGCATTTT. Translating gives CASSPWTADHPQHF.

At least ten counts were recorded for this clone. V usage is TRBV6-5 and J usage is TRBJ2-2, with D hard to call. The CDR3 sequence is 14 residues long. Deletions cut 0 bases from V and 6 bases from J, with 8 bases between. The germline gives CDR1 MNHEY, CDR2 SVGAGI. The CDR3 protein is CASSYSNLPGELFF. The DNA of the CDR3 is TGTGCCAGCAGTTACTCGAACCTACCCGGGGAGCTGTTTTTT.

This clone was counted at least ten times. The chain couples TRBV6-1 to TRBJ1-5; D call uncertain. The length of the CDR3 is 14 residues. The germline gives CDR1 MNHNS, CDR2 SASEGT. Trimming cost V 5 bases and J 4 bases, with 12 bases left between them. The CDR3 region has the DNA TGTGCCAGCAGTACTGGGGTAAGGAATCAGCCCCAGCATTTT. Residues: CASSTGVRNQPQHF.

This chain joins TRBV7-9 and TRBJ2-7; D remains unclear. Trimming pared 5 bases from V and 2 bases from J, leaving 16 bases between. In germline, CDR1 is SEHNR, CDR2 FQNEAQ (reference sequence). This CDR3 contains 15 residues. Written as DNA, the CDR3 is TGTGCCAGCAGCGCCGTTGGCACACCTCCCTACGAGCAGTACTTC. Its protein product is CASSAVGTPPYEQYF.

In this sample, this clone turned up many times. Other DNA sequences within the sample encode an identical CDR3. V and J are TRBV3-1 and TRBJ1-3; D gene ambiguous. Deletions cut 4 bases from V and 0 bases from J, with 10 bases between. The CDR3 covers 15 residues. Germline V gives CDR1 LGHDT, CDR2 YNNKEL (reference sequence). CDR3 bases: TGTGCCAGCAGCCCCGGACTACACTCTGGAAACACCATATATTTT. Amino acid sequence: CASSPGLHSGNTIYF.

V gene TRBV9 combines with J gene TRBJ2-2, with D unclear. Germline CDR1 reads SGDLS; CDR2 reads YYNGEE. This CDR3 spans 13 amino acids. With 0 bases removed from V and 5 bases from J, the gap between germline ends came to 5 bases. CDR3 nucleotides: TGTGCCAGCAGCGTAGGAGGAACCGGGGAGCTGTTTTTT. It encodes CASSVGGTGELFF.

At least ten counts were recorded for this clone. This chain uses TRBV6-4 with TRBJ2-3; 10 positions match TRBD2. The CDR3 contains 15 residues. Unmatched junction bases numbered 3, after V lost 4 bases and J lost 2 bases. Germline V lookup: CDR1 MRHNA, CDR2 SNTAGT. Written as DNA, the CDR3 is TGTGCCAGCAGTGCTGGACTAGCGGACACAGATACGCAGTATTTT. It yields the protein CASSAGLADTDTQYF.

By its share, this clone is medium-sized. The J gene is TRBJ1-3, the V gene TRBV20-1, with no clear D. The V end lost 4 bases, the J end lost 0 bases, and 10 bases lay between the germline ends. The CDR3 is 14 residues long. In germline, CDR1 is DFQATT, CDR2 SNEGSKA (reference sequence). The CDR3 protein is CSATDVSSGNTIYF. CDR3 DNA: TGCAGTGCTACGGACGTTAGCTCTGGAAACACCATATATTTT.

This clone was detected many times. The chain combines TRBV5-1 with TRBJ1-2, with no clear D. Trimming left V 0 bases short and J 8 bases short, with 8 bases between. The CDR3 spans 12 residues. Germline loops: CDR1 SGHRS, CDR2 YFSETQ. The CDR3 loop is CASSLGQRGYTF. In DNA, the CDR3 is TGCGCCAGCAGCTTGGGCCAACGAGGCTACACCTTC.

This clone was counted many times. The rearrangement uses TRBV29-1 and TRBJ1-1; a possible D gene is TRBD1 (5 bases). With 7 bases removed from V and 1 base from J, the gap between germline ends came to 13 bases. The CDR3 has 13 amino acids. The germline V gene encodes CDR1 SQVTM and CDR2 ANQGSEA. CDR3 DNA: TGCAGCGCTCGGGGCCAGCAGAACACTGAAGCTTTCTTT. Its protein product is CSARGQQNTEAFF.

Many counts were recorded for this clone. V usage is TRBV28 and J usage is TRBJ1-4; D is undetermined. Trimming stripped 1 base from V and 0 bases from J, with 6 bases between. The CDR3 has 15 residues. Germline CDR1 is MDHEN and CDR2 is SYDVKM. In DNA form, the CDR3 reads TGTGCCAGCAGTTTATCACAAACAACTAATGAAAAACTGTTTTTT. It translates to CASSLSQTTNEKLFF.

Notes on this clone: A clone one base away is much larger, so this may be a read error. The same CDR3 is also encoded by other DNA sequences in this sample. This chain's CDR3 is CASSLGGLAFF. The CDR3 DNA reads as TGTGCCAGCAGCTTAGGTGGGCTCGCTTTCTTT. J is TRBJ1-1 and V is TRBV7-2; D gene uncertain. V was trimmed by 1 base and J by 11 bases, leaving 8 bases between them. The CDR3 consists of 11 residues. CDR1 and CDR2 (germline): SGHTA, FQGNSA.

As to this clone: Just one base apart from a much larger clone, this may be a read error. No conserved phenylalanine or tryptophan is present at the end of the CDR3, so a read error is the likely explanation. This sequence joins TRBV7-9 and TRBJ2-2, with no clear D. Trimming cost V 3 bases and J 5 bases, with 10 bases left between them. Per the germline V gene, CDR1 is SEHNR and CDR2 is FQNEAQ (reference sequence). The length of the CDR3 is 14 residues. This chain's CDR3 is CASSFRERTGELFY. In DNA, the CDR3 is TGTGCCAGCAGCTTTCGAGAGAGGACCGGGGAGCTGTTTTAT.